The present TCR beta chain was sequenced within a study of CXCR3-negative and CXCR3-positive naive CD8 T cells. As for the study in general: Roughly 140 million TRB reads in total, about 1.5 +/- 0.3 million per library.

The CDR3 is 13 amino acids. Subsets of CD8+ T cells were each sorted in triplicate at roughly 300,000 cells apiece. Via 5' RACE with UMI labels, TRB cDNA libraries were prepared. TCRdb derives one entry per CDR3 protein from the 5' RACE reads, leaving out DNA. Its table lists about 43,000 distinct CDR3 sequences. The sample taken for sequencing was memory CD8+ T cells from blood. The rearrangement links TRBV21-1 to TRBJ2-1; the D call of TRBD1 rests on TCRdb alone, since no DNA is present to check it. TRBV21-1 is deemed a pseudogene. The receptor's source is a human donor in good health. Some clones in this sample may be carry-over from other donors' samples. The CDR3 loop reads CASSKELGTLLFF.